Below, 27 T cell receptor beta chains from the same sample are listed, as sequenced in a study of blood T cell repertoires in COVID-19. TCRdb's table, derived via immunoSEQ multiplex PCR, lists solely in-frame clones and lacks some. The sample holds 250,000 to 300,000 clones, approximately 85% seen once. Material: PBMCs or T cells enriched from blood (not recorded which). These receptors were obtained from a woman between 45 and 65 years old who had recovered from COVID-19.

The chain combines TRBV9 with TRBJ2-2, with 9 bases aligning to TRBD1. The CDR3 has 18 residues. J gave up 5 bases and V 3 bases, and 14 bases lay outside the gene matches. CDR1 is SGDLS, CDR2 YYNGEE, per germline. CDR3 in DNA: TGTGCCAGCAGCGGAACATACGGGACAGGGATTCTTACCGGGGAGCTGTTTTTT. It specifies CASSGTYGTGILTGELFF. Together with reference TRBV9 and TRBJ2-2, the CDR3 gives the full variable domain: DSGVTQTPKHLITATGQRVTLRCSPRSGDLSVYWYQQSLDQGLQFLIQYYNGEERAKGNILERFSAQQFPDLHSELNLSSLELGDSALYFCASSGTYGTGILTGELFFGEGSRLTVL.

This chain links TRBV15 with TRBJ1-2; 8 bases are a match to TRBD1. Trimming cost V 5 bases and J 7 bases; bases outside gene matches: 15. The germline gives CDR1 LNHNV, CDR2 YYDKDF (reference sequence). The CDR3 spans 16 residues. The CDR3 nucleotides read TGTGCCACCAGCGCCCAAAGAGCACAGGGGGTAGGTGGCTACACCTTC. Translated: CATSAQRAQGVGGYTF.

The rearrangement uses TRBV7-3 and TRBJ2-3, with D unclear. The V and J ends lost 2 bases and 0 bases respectively, with 3 bases between them. The CDR3 is 13 residues long. Germline-derived CDR1 and CDR2 are SGHTA and FQGTGA. In nucleotides, the CDR3 is TGTGCCAGCAGCTTATCGAGCACAGATACGCAGTATTTT. Amino acids: CASSLSSTDTQYF.

The rearrangement uses TRBV5-1 and TRBJ2-1, with 11 bases matching TRBD2. There are 16 residues in the CDR3. V was clipped by 4 bases and J by 6 bases; unmatched bases: 9. Germline V gene sequence: CDR1 SGHRS, CDR2 YFSETQ. In nucleotides, the CDR3 is TGCGCCAGCAGCCTGAGTAGCGGGAGGGCCTCCAATGAGCAGTTCTTC. It codes for CASSLSSGRASNEQFF.

This clone was counted between two and nine times. The rearrangement links TRBV15 to TRBJ1-2; TRBD1 matches 10 bases. V dropped 0 bases and J dropped 3; count of bases not matched to a gene: 4. Germline V gives CDR1 LNHNV, CDR2 YYDKDF (reference sequence). This CDR3 region has 16 residues. The DNA for the CDR3 is TGTGCCACCAGCAGAGAGCAGGGGACAGGGGACTATGGCTACACCTTC. Protein product: CATSREQGTGDYGYTF.

The chain is built from TRBV27 and TRBJ2-2; 10 nucleotides align to TRBD1. This CDR3 has 14 amino acids. The V segment lost 6 bases and the J segment 6 bases; nucleotides outside the gene matches: 4. Looked up from germline, CDR1 is MNHEY and CDR2 is SMNVEV (reference sequence). CDR3 DNA: TGTGCCAGCAGACGACAGGGGGCTGCCGGGGAGCTGTTTTTT. Translated: CASRRQGAAGELFF.

The chain recombines TRBV9 with TRBJ2-1; no clear D gene. Trimming cost V 1 base and J 6 bases, with 8 bases left between them. From germline, CDR1 is SGDLS and CDR2 YYNGEE. The CDR3 is 13 amino acids. CDR3 in DNA: TGTGCCAGCAGCGTATCAGATCTCAATGAGCAGTTCTTC. Its protein is CASSVSDLNEQFF.

The rearrangement uses TRBV18 and TRBJ2-7; TRBD2 aligns across 13 bases. This CDR3 spans 13 amino acids. J gave up 5 bases and V 6 bases, and 1 base lay outside the gene matches. Per germline, CDR1 KGHSH and CDR2 LQKENI. The CDR3 loop reads CASSGLAGDEQYF. The CDR3, as DNA: TGTGCCAGCTCCGGACTAGCGGGAGACGAGCAGTACTTC.

The chain joins TRBV27 to TRBJ2-1; 7 bases agree with TRBD2. The CDR3 extends over 15 amino acids. The trim removed 1 base at V and 5 bases at J, leaving 5 bases unmatched. Germline V gene lookup returns CDR1 MNHEY and CDR2 SMNVEV (reference sequence). The CDR3 spells CASSLWGGRDNEQFF. CDR3 in DNA: TGTGCCAGCAGTTTATGGGGGGGTAGGGACAATGAGCAGTTCTTC.

The chain carries TRBV6-5 and TRBJ2-7; TRBD1 is a possible D gene (6 bases). V dropped 0 bases and J dropped 3 bases, with 15 bases sitting between them. The CDR3 contains 16 residues. Germline-derived CDR1 and CDR2 are MNHEY and SVGAGI. CDR3 residues: CASSYSVVGGGYEQYF. In DNA, the CDR3 is TGTGCCAGCAGTTACTCGGTAGTAGGGGGTGGCTACGAGCAGTACTTC.

V and J are TRBV2 and TRBJ1-1; 7 bases line up with TRBD1. CDR3 length: 14 amino acids. Germline V gene lookup returns CDR1 SNHLY and CDR2 FYNNEI. With 3 bases clipped from V and 9 bases from J, the junction kept 10 bases outside the gene matches. The CDR3 DNA reads as TGTGCCAGCAGTGAGGGTCCATTGACAGGGAAAGCTTTCTTT. Translation gives CASSEGPLTGKAFF.

This chain uses TRBV25-1 with TRBJ2-1, with TRBD2 matching over 11 bases. The J segment lost 7 bases and the V segment lost 3 bases, leaving 8 bases of the junction unmatched. This CDR3 has 16 amino acids. The germline V gene has CDR1 MGHDK and CDR2 SYGVNS. CDR3 in amino acids: CASSDQTSGRLNEQFF. CDR3 nucleotides: TGTGCCAGCAGTGACCAAACTAGCGGGAGATTGAATGAGCAGTTCTTC. The full variable domain, rest sourced from reference TRBV25-1 and TRBJ2-1, is EADIYQTPRYLVIGTGKKITLECSQTMGHDKMYWYQQDPGMELHLIHYSYGVNSTEKGDLSSESTVSRIRTEHFPLTLESARPSHTSQYLCASSDQTSGRLNEQFFGPGTRLTVL.

V gene TRBV2 combines with J gene TRBJ2-2; TRBD1 matches at 8 bases. The CDR3 loop spans 15 amino acids. The germline gives CDR1 SNHLY, CDR2 FYNNEI. After removal of 6 bases from V and 4 bases from J, the junction contained 7 bases not matched to a gene. DNA for the CDR3: TGTGCCAGCAGGGGGATACAGGGGGGCACCGGGGAGCTGTTTTTT. As protein: CASRGIQGGTGELFF.

This clone has a handful of counts. This sequence joins TRBV29-1 and TRBJ2-5, with 14 bases fitting TRBD2. Germline CDR1 and CDR2: SQVTM and ANQGSEA. V gave up 3 bases and J gave up 5 bases; unmatched junction bases: 8. The CDR3 has 16 residues. Here the CDR3 reads CSVDKGLAGVGETQYF. CDR3 sequence (DNA): TGCAGCGTTGATAAGGGACTAGCGGGAGTTGGGGAGACCCAGTACTTC. Full variable domain (remainder filled in from reference TRBV29-1 and TRBJ2-5): SAVISQKPSRDICQRGTSLTIQCQVDSQVTMMFWYRQQPGQSLTLIATANQGSEATYESGFVIDKFPISRPNLTFSTLTVSNMSPEDSSIYLCSVDKGLAGVGETQYFGPGTRLLVL.

J is TRBJ2-3 and V is TRBV27; TRBD2 aligns across 11 bases. Germline-derived CDR1 and CDR2 are MNHEY and SMNVEV (reference sequence). Trimming took 5 bases from V and 1 from J; bases not matched to a gene: 8. This CDR3 region has 17 residues. As DNA, the CDR3 is TGTGCCAGCAGTGACCCTCCACTAGCGGGAGGCACAGATACGCAGTATTTT. Translation: CASSDPPLAGGTDTQYF.

V is TRBV4-1 and J is TRBJ1-4, with 8 bases identical to TRBD1. V was clipped by 3 bases and J by 2 bases; unmatched bases: 5. The CDR3 has 16 residues. Germline values: CDR1 MGHRA, CDR2 YSYEKL. Written as DNA, the CDR3 is TGCGCCAGCAGCCACCTCCACAGGGGGACTAATGAAAAACTGTTTTTT. Translation gives CASSHLHRGTNEKLFF.

V and J are TRBV7-9 and TRBJ2-1; maybe TRBD2 (6 bases). Germline V gives CDR1 SEHNR, CDR2 FQNEAQ (reference sequence). The V and J ends lost 7 bases and 5 bases respectively, with 12 bases between them. The CDR3 covers 13 residues. CDR3 region: CASNSPGDNEQFF. The CDR3 DNA sequence: TGTGCCAGCAACTCTCCGGGAGACAATGAGCAGTTCTTC.

The gene calls are TRBV27 and TRBJ1-1; the D is unclear. Looked up from germline, CDR1 is MNHEY and CDR2 is SMNVEV (reference sequence). The CDR3 contains 14 residues. V was trimmed by 6 bases and J by 4 bases, leaving 15 bases between them. Written as DNA, the CDR3 is TGTGCCAGCAGCCTACATGGAGAACTCACTGAAGCTTTCTTT. Its translation: CASSLHGELTEAFF.

The rearrangement joins TRBV6-4 to TRBJ2-3; 7 positions agree with TRBD2. V was pared by 2 bases and J by 3 bases, with 11 bases of the junction left unmatched. CDR1 and CDR2 (germline): MRHNA, SNTAGT. This CDR3 spans 17 amino acids. The CDR3: CASSDPLRLAETDTQYF. The CDR3, as DNA: TGTGCCAGCAGTGACCCTCTTAGACTAGCCGAAACAGATACGCAGTATTTT.

Notes on this clone: Other DNA sequences from this sample encode an identical CDR3 as well. The CDR3 DNA reads as TGTGCCAGCTCACCGCCGGGACAGGGGAACTATGGCTACACCTTC. Translating gives CASSPPGQGNYGYTF. This chain links TRBV18 with TRBJ1-2; 10 nucleotides match TRBD1. This CDR3 has 15 amino acids. The germline CDR1 and CDR2 sequences are KGHSH and LQKENI. V lost 3 bases to trimming and J lost 2 bases; unmatched junction nucleotides: 3.

The V call is TRBV28, the J call TRBJ1-5; 9 bases fit TRBD1. The CDR3 length is 16 residues. Trimming at V came to 7 bases and at J to 2 bases, leaving 9 bases not matched to a gene. The germline gives CDR1 MDHEN, CDR2 SYDVKM. The CDR3 DNA follows: TGTGCCAGCACTAAACAGGGGGCGGGAGGCAATCAGCCCCAGCATTTT. Amino acid sequence: CASTKQGAGGNQPQHF.

The genes are TRBV2 and TRBJ2-3, with D hard to call. The CDR3 contains 15 residues. Per germline, CDR1 SNHLY and CDR2 FYNNEI. V was clipped by 6 bases and J by 1 base, with 14 bases between them. CDR3 DNA sequence: TGTGCCAGCAGGCGTCTACCGTCGGGCACAGATACGCAGTATTTT. It translates to CASRRLPSGTDTQYF. The full variable domain, with the rest looked up from reference TRBV2 and TRBJ2-3, is EPEVTQTPSHQVTQMGQEVILRCVPISNHLYFYWYRQILGQKVEFLVSFYNNEISEKSEIFDDQFSVERPDGSNFTLKIRSTKLEDSAMYFCASRRLPSGTDTQYFGPGTRLTVL.

The CDR3 DNA sequence: TGTGCCAGTAACAGGGAATACTGGTCTAATGAAAAACTGTTTTTT. It codes for CASNREYWSNEKLFF. The V gene is TRBV19, the J gene TRBJ1-4, with D possibly TRBD1 on 6 matching bases. In germline, CDR1 is LNHDA, CDR2 SQIVND (reference sequence). The V gene lost 7 bases and the J gene lost 3 bases, with 15 bases spanning the gap. CDR3 length: 15 amino acids.

V usage is TRBV2 and J usage is TRBJ1-3; perhaps TRBD1 as D (5 bases). Germline assignment: CDR1 SNHLY and CDR2 FYNNEI. CDR3 length: 15 residues. V was clipped by 7 bases and J by 5 bases, with 18 bases between them. The CDR3 region has the DNA TGTGCCAGCACCCAGGGAAGTATTACGAGAAACACCATATATTTT. This gives the protein CASTQGSITRNTIYF.

V and J are TRBV28 and TRBJ2-7, with 7 positions matching TRBD1. V shed 8 bases and J 4 bases; nucleotides not matched to a gene: 2. Germline V CDR1 and CDR2: MDHEN, SYDVKM. The CDR3 is made up of 11 amino acids. The CDR3 DNA follows: TGTGCCAGCTCGGACAGGTACGAGCAGTACTTC. It translates to CASSDRYEQYF.

The chain combines TRBV29-1 with TRBJ2-2; D gene ambiguous. Deletions cut 6 bases from V and 2 bases from J, with 7 bases between. Per germline, CDR1 SQVTM and CDR2 ANQGSEA. There are 12 residues in the CDR3. The DNA of the CDR3 is TGCAGCGTGACACGAAACACCGGGGAGCTGTTTTTT. It is translated as CSVTRNTGELFF.

The V and J genes are TRBV9 and TRBJ2-1; 11 bases map to TRBD2. CDR1 is SGDLS, CDR2 YYNGEE, per germline. This CDR3 has 19 amino acids. J gave up 2 bases and V 0 bases, and 10 bases lay outside the gene matches. The CDR3 here is CASSVDSASGRTTYNEQFF. CDR3 coding DNA: TGTGCCAGCAGCGTAGATTCGGCTAGCGGGAGGACTACCTACAATGAGCAGTTCTTC.